What follows describes a single TCR beta chain. Its antigen is currently unknown. This CDR3 is built from 14 residues. Germline values: CDR1 LGHNA, CDR2 YSLEER. The V segment lost 0 bases and the J segment 12 bases; nucleotides outside the gene matches: 6. The data were taken from a study of shared clonotypes between healthy human individuals. TCRdb's table, derived via immunoSEQ multiplex PCR, lists solely in-frame clones and lacks some. This table holds under 600,000 clones, about 98% found once. Study-wide results and caveats: Clonotype sharing among the donors was expected to vary with sequencing depth. Investigators collected only blood, and repertoires in tissues likely differ. Relative to clonotypes present in all four donors, those not shared had lower generation probabilities.

Naive CD8 cells, CD45RO-negative and positively selected for CCR7, excluded terminally differentiated effector memory CD45RA+ cells. Donors were Caucasian adults residing in Nashville, Tennessee, USA. This rearrangement joins TRBV4-3 to TRBJ2-1; 9 bases are a match to TRBD2. The specimen was naive CD8+ T cells sorted from blood. The source of this sequence is a man aged 25-40 years in good health. The DNA for the CDR3 is TGCGCCAGCAGCCAAGAACTAGCGGGTCCCGGGCAGTTCTTC. The encoded protein is CASSQELAGPGQFF.